The clone carrying this T cell receptor beta chain has a count of ten or more. Its antigen remains unknown. The source of the sample is a study of T cells in Graves' hyperthyroidism and ophthalmopathy. Study-level points and caveats: Before onset, by a median of approximately 6.2 months, the model predicted ophthalmopathy.

Researchers amplified the TCR beta CDR3 regions from RNA transcripts. An initial round of RT-PCR targeting the TCR CDR3 relied on the HTBI primer set. TCRdb independently ran MiXCR on the multiplex PCR reads; one entry per CDR3 protein. The repertoire holds fewer than 750,000 distinct CDR3 sequences, more than 14% seen once, with approximately 12% in the top ten. For the diagnoses, clinical symptoms, serum thyroxine and TRAb, thyroid ultrasound and orbital computed tomography were used. Fresh peripheral blood, roughly 9.6 ml, was the source of the PBMCs. The sample was blood. This clonotype was sampled from a woman aged 50 to 65 with Graves' ophthalmopathy.

This CDR3 is CASSPSDGGKNIQYF. The CDR3 DNA reads TGTGCCAGCTCCCCCAGTGACGGGGGCAAAAACATTCAGTACTTC. This sequence joins TRBV18 and TRBJ2-4, with D perhaps matching TRBD2 (6 bases). CDR3 length equals 15 residues. V shed 6 bases and J shed 3 bases, with 15 bases lying between them. Germline lookup yields CDR1 KGHSH and CDR2 LQKENI.